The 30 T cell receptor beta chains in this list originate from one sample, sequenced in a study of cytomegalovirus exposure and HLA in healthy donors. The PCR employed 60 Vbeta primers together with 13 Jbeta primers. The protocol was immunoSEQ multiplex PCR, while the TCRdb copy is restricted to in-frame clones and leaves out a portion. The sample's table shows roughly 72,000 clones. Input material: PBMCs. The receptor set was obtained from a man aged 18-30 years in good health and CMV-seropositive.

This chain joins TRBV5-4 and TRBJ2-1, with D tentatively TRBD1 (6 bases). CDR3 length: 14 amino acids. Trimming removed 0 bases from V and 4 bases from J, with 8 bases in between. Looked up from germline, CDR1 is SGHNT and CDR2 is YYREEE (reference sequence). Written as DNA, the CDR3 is TGTGCCAGCAGCTTGGACACAGGGTACAATGAGCAGTTCTTC. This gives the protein CASSLDTGYNEQFF.

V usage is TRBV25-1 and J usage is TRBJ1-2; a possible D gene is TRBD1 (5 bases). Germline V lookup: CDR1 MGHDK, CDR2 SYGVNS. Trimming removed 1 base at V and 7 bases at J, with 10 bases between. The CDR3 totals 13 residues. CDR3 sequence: CASSELQGFGYTF. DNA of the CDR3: TGTGCCAGCAGTGAATTGCAGGGATTTGGCTACACCTTC.

The DNA for the CDR3 is TGCGCCAGCAGCCAAGTGACTAGCGGGAGGGTAGGTGAGCAGTTCTTC. Encoded protein: CASSQVTSGRVGEQFF. The chain carries TRBV4-1 and TRBJ2-1, with 14 bases identical to TRBD2. The CDR3 totals 16 residues. Trimming removed 1 base from V and 9 bases from J; junction bases left unmatched: 5. Germline CDR1 and CDR2: MGHRA and YSYEKL.

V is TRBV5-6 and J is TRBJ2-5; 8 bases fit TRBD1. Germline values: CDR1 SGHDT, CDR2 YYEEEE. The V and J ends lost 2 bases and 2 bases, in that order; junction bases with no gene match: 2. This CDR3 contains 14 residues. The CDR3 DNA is TGTGCCAGCAGCTTTGGACAGGGACAAGAGACCCAGTACTTC. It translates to CASSFGQGQETQYF.

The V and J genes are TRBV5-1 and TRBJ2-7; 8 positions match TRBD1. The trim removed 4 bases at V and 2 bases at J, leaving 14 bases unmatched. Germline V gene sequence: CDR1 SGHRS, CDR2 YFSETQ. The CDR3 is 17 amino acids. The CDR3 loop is CASSTIQDGTGAYEQYF. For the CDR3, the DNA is TGCGCCAGCAGCACAATACAAGACGGGACAGGCGCCTACGAGCAGTACTTC.

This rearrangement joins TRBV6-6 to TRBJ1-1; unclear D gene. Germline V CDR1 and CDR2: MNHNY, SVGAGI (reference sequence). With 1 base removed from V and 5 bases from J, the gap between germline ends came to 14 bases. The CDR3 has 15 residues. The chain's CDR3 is CASSYLEGLGTEAFF. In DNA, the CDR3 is TGTGCCAGCAGTTACTTAGAGGGCTTAGGGACTGAAGCTTTCTTT.

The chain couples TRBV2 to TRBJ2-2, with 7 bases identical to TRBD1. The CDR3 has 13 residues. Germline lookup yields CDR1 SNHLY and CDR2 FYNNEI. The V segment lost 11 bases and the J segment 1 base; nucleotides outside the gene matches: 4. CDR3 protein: CAGNRGNTGELFF. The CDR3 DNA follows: TGTGCCGGTAACAGGGGGAACACCGGGGAGCTGTTTTTT. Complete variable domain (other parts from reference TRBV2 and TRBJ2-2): EPEVTQTPSHQVTQMGQEVILRCVPISNHLYFYWYRQILGQKVEFLVSFYNNEISEKSEIFDDQFSVERPDGSNFTLKIRSTKLEDSAMYFCAGNRGNTGELFFGEGSRLTVL.

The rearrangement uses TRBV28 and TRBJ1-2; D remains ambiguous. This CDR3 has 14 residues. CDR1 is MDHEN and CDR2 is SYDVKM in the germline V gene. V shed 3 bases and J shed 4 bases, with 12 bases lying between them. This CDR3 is CASSFTGSFYGYTF. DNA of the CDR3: TGTGCCAGCAGTTTCACCGGGAGCTTCTATGGCTACACCTTC.

This CDR3 is CASSIYGQGYDGYTF. The CDR3 nucleotides read TGTGCCAGTAGTATTTACGGACAGGGGTACGATGGCTACACCTTC. This rearrangement joins TRBV19 to TRBJ1-2, with TRBD1 matching 9 bases. CDR1 LNHDA and CDR2 SQIVND come from the germline V gene (reference sequence). This CDR3 spans 15 amino acids. The V gene end was trimmed by 3 bases and the J gene end by 6 bases; junction bases not matched to a gene: 8. Variable domain in full (rest from reference TRBV19 and TRBJ1-2): DGGITQSPKYLFRKEGQNVTLSCEQNLNHDAMYWYRQDPGQGLRLIYYSQIVNDFQKGDIAEGYSVSREKKESFPLTVTSAQKNPTAFYLCASSIYGQGYDGYTFGSGTRLTVV.

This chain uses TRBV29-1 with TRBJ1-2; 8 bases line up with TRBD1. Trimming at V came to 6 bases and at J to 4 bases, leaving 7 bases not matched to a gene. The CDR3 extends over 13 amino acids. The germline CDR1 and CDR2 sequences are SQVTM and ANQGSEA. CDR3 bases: TGCAGCGTCGCGCAGGGGGCCGGCTATGGCTACACCTTC. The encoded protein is CSVAQGAGYGYTF.

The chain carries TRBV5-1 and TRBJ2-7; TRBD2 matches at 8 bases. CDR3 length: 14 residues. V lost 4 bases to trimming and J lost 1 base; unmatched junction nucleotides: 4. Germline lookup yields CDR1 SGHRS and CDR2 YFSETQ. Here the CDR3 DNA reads TGCGCCAGCAGCGATACTAGCGGTTCCTACGAGCAGTACTTC. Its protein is CASSDTSGSYEQYF.

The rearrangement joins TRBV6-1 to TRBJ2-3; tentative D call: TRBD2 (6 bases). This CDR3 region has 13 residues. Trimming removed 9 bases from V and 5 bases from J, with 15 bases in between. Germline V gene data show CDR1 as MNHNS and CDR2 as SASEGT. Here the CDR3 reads CASRDSPIDTQYF. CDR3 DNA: TGTGCCAGTCGGGACTCACCCATAGATACGCAGTATTTT.

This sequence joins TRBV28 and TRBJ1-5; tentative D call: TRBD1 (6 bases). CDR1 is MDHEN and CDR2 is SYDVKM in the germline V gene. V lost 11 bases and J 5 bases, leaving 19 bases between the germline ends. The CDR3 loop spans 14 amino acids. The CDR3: CAGRGQLGHQPQHF. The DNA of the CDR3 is TGTGCCGGGAGGGGACAACTGGGGCATCAGCCCCAGCATTTT.

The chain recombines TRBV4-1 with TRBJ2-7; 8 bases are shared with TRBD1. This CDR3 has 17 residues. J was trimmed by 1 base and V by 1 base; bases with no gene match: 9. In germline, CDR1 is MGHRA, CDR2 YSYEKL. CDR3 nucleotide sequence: TGCGCCAGCAGCCAAGGATGGACAGGGTTTAAGTCCTACGAGCAGTACTTC. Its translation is CASSQGWTGFKSYEQYF.

In DNA form, the CDR3 reads TGTGCCAGCAGTTTACGATCCGGGAAGCCTAACTATGGCTACACCTTC. It is translated as CASSLRSGKPNYGYTF. The rearrangement uses TRBV28 and TRBJ1-2; D gene ambiguous. Germline CDR1 reads MDHEN; CDR2 reads SYDVKM. The CDR3 length is 16 residues. The V gene lost 2 bases and the J gene lost 0 bases, with 13 bases spanning the gap.

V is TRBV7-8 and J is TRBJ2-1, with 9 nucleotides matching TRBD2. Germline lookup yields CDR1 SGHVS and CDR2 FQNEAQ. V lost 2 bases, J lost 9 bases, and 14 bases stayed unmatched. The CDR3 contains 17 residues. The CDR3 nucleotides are TGTGCCAGCAGCTTATACCTAGCGGGAAGGTTCCCCGGTGAGCAGTTCTTC. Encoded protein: CASSLYLAGRFPGEQFF.

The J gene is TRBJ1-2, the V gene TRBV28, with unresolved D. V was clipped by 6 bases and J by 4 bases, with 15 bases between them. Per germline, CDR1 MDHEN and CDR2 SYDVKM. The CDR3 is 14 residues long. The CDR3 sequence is CASRPPVNPYGYTF. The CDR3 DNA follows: TGTGCCAGCAGGCCCCCGGTAAACCCCTATGGCTACACCTTC.

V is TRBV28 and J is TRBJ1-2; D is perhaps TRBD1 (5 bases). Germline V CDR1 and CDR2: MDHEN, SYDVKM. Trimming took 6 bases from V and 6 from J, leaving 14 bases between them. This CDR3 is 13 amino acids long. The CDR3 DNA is TGTGCCAGCAGCATCTGGGGAGGGGATGGCTACACCTTC. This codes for CASSIWGGDGYTF.

The CDR3 here is CASTLGLPGGAAPYEQYF. CDR3 coding DNA: TGCGCCAGCACCCTTGGCCTGCCGGGTGGGGCAGCACCCTACGAGCAGTACTTC. The gene calls are TRBV5-1 and TRBJ2-7, with a possible D match to TRBD1 (5 bases). The CDR3 is 18 residues long. Germline V gene data show CDR1 as SGHRS and CDR2 as YFSETQ. Between the trimmed V and J ends, which lost 6 bases and 2 bases, there was a span of 27 bases.

DNA for the CDR3: TGTGCCAGTAGTATGGGGGACAGGGACACCGGGGAGCTGTTTTTT. Translated, it gives CASSMGDRDTGELFF. The chain couples TRBV19 to TRBJ2-2, with TRBD1 matching 9 bases. Germline V gene data show CDR1 as LNHDA and CDR2 as SQIVND (reference sequence). Trimming took 3 bases from V and 3 from J; bases not matched to a gene: 2. The CDR3 spans 15 residues.

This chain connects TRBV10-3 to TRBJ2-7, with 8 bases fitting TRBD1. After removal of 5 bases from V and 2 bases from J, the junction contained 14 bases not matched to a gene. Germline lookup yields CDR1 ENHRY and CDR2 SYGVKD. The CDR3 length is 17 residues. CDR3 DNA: TGTGCCATCAGTCCTTCACGTAGACAGGGGATCCCCTACGAGCAGTACTTC. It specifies CAISPSRRQGIPYEQYF.

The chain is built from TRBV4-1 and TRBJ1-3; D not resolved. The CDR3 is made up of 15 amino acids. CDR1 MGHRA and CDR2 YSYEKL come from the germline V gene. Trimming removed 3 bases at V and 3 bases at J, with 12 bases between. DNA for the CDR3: TGCGCCAGCAGCCAGGAGAGGGATCTTGGAAACACCATATATTTT. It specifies CASSQERDLGNTIYF.

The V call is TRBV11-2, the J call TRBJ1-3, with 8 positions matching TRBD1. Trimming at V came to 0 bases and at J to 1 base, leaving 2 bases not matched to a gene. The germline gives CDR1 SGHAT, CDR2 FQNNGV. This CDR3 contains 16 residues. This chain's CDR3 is CASSLERQGSGNTIYF. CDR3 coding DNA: TGTGCCAGCAGCTTAGAGAGACAGGGGTCTGGAAACACCATATATTTT.

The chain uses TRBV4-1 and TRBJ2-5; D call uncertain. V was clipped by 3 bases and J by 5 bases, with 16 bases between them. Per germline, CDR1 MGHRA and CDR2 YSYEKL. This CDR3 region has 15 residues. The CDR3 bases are TGCGCCAGCAGCCATCTGGTCCTTACCCGGGAGACCCAGTACTTC. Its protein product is CASSHLVLTRETQYF.

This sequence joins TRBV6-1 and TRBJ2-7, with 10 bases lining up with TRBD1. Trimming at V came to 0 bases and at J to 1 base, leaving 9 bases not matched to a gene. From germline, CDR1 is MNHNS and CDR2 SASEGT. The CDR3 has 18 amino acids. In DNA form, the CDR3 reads TGTGCCAGCAGTGAAGCTCTCACGGGACAGGGGTTTTCCTACGAGCAGTACTTC. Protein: CASSEALTGQGFSYEQYF.

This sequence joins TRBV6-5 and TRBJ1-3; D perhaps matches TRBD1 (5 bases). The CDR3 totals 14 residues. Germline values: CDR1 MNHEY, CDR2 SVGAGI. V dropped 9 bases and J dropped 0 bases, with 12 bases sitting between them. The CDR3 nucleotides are TGTGCCAGTTTCGGGGGGGGCTCTGGAAACACCATATATTTT. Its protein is CASFGGGSGNTIYF.

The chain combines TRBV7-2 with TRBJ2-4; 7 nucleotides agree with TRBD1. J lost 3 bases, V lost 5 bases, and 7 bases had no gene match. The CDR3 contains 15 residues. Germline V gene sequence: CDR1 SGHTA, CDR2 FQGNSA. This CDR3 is CASSPGGVGKNIQYF. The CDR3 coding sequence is TGTGCCAGCAGCCCAGGGGGTGTAGGCAAAAACATTCAGTACTTC.

In nucleotides, the CDR3 is TGTGCCAGCAGTGAATCTTCCCCTTACGAGCAGTACTTC. It codes for CASSESSPYEQYF. The chain combines TRBV2 with TRBJ2-7; D is unclear. This CDR3 region has 13 residues. Trimming pared 2 bases from V and 4 bases from J, leaving 9 bases between. Germline CDR1 reads SNHLY; CDR2 reads FYNNEI.

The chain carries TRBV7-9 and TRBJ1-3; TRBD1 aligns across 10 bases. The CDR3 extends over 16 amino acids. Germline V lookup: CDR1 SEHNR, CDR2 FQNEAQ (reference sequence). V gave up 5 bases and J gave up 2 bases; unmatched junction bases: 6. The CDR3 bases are TGTGCCAGCAGCACATCCGGACAGGGGGCTGGAAACACCATATATTTT. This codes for CASSTSGQGAGNTIYF.

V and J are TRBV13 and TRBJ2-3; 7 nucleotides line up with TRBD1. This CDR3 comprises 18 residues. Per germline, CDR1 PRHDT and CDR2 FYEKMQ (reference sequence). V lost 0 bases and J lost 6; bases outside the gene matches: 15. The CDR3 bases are TGTGCCAGCAGCTTAGGGACAGGGCCTCCCCCGCATGACGATACGCAGTATTTT. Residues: CASSLGTGPPPHDDTQYF.